This is a list of T cell receptor beta chains from one sample in a study of blood T cell repertoires in COVID-19. This table comes from immunoSEQ multiplex PCR, and its TCRdb copy is limited to in-frame clones, with some not included. The repertoire consists of around 380,000 clones, with around 87% occurring once and the leading ten covering about 1.5%. Specimen: PBMCs or T cells enriched from blood (not recorded which). The receptors come from a man aged 30-40 years who had recovered from COVID-19. Both conserved end residues are part of each CDR3. Each record gives: clone size, V gene, D gene, J gene, CDR3 protein, CDR3 DNA. The D gene is left open where the match is weak. Clone size appears in some rows only: once, few, many, or a class for an expanded clone.

NA	TRBV5-6	TRBD2	TRBJ2-7	CASSLQGRGFAEQYF	TGTGCCAGCAGCTTGCAAGGGCGGGGGTTCGCCGAGCAGTACTTC
NA	TRBV27	TRBD2	TRBJ2-1	CASSFLTSGVYNEQFF	TGTGCCAGCAGTTTCTTGACTAGCGGGGTATACAATGAGCAGTTCTTC
NA	TRBV10-3	NA	TRBJ1-1	CAISDWGQSEAFF	TGTGCCATCAGTGACTGGGGGCAGTCTGAAGCTTTCTTT
NA	TRBV4-3	TRBD1	TRBJ1-1	CASSQGTTGVPEAFF	TGCGCCAGCAGCCAGGGAACTACAGGGGTCCCTGAAGCTTTCTTT
NA	TRBV11-2	NA	TRBJ2-7	CASSREAGIYEQYF	TGTGCCAGCAGCAGAGAAGCAGGCATATACGAGCAGTACTTC
NA	TRBV13	NA	TRBJ1-2	CASSFAQGNYGYTF	TGTGCCAGCAGCTTCGCGCAGGGGAACTATGGCTACACCTTC
NA	TRBV5-1	TRBD2	TRBJ2-7	CASSPSGSSGGGIGEDEQYF	TGCGCCAGCAGCCCTTCGGGTTCTAGCGGGGGGGGCATCGGTGAGGACGAGCAGTACTTC
NA	TRBV18	TRBD2	TRBJ2-3	CASSRGISTDTQYF	TGTGCCAGCTCGCGGGGGATTAGCACAGATACGCAGTATTTT
NA	TRBV6-5	NA	TRBJ2-1	CASSYRDSEQFF	TGTGCCAGCAGTTATCGCGATAGTGAGCAGTTCTTC
NA	TRBV5-4	NA	TRBJ1-1	CASSSTGNTEAFF	TGTGCCAGCAGCTCAACAGGGAACACTGAAGCTTTCTTT
NA	TRBV12-5	TRBD1	TRBJ2-7	CASGLGQGAYEQYF	TGTGCTAGTGGTCTGGGACAGGGGGCATACGAGCAGTACTTC
NA	TRBV7-6	TRBD1	TRBJ2-3	CASSFALRQGRTDTQYF	TGTGCCAGCAGCTTCGCCCTCCGACAGGGGAGAACAGATACGCAGTATTTT
NA	TRBV9	TRBD1	TRBJ2-7	CASSVRSGTVYEQYF	TGTGCCAGCAGCGTTCGATCCGGGACAGTCTACGAGCAGTACTTC
NA	TRBV7-2	NA	TRBJ1-5	CASSLWGSNQPQHF	TGTGCCAGCAGCTTATGGGGCAGCAATCAGCCCCAGCATTTT
NA	TRBV18	TRBD1	TRBJ2-3	CASSLPLQGAIDTQYF	TGTGCCAGCTCACTTCCCCTACAGGGGGCAATAGATACGCAGTATTTT
NA	TRBV6-5	TRBD1	TRBJ1-2	CASGQGEWGFYGYTF	TGTGCCAGCGGGCAGGGGGAATGGGGATTCTATGGCTACACCTTC
NA	TRBV5-1	TRBD2	TRBJ2-3	CASSWIPGTSGSDTQYF	TGCGCCAGCAGCTGGATTCCCGGGACTAGCGGGTCAGATACGCAGTATTTT
NA	TRBV6-5	NA	TRBJ2-1	CASSYRVTGSYNEQFF	TGTGCCAGCAGTTATCGGGTTACCGGCTCCTACAATGAGCAGTTCTTC
NA	TRBV28	NA	TRBJ2-4	CASRGGLTNIQYF	TGTGCCAGCAGGGGGGGATTGACAAACATTCAGTACTTC
NA	TRBV10-3	TRBD1	TRBJ1-1	CAITRDRGGTGEAFF	TGTGCCATAACTCGGGACAGGGGGGGAACAGGTGAAGCTTTCTTT
NA	TRBV5-1	TRBD2	TRBJ2-1	CASSLRTSGGAYNEQFF	TGCGCCAGCAGCCTGAGGACTAGCGGGGGGGCTTACAATGAGCAGTTCTTC
NA	TRBV29-1	NA	TRBJ1-2	CSVGGANYGYTF	TGCAGCGTTGGTGGAGCTAACTATGGCTACACCTTC
NA	TRBV4-1	TRBD1	TRBJ1-2	CASSQGQGFLDGYTF	TGCGCCAGCAGCCAAGGACAGGGATTCTTGGATGGCTACACCTTC
NA	TRBV4-3	NA	TRBJ1-2	CASSQDASGYTF	TGCGCCAGCAGCCAAGATGCCAGTGGCTACACCTTC
NA	TRBV3-1/TRBV3-2	TRBD1	TRBJ1-1	CASTDRGTEAFF	TGTGCCAGCACCGACAGGGGCACTGAAGCTTTCTTT
NA	TRBV20-1	NA	TRBJ2-3	CSASRGPFTDTQYF	TGCAGTGCTAGTCGTGGGCCCTTCACAGATACGCAGTATTTT
NA	TRBV3-1/TRBV3-2	NA	TRBJ2-7	CASSQDRTRGLEQYF	TGTGCCAGCAGCCAAGATAGGACCCGAGGACTCGAGCAGTACTTC
NA	TRBV10-3	NA	TRBJ2-5	CATQGEETQYF	TGTGCCACACAGGGAGAGGAGACCCAGTACTTC
once	TRBV19	TRBD1	TRBJ2-3	CASSTGTGHTDTQYF	TGTGCCAGTAGTACCGGGACAGGACACACAGATACGCAGTATTTT